One TCR beta chain is described in this entry. No antigen is known for it. The germline gives CDR1 MDHEN, CDR2 SYDVKM. This CDR3 comprises 14 residues. Trimming removed 2 bases at V and 8 bases at J, with 12 bases between. This sample was taken from a study of T cells in localized non-small cell lung cancer. General observations from the study: Heterogeneity within the tumor remains possible, as just one region underwent sequencing.

Sequenced by immunoSEQ multiplex PCR; TCRdb stores in-frame clones only, minus some. This sample has about 130,000 clones, with roughly 90% found just once. The sample consisted of peripheral blood, taken before any cancer treatment. The receptor was isolated from a female donor older than 55 with stage I lung adenocarcinoma. This rearrangement joins TRBV28 to TRBJ1-4; D gene unclear. CDR3 amino acids: CASSLPATREKLFF. CDR3 DNA: TGTGCCAGCAGTTTACCAGCAACAAGGGAAAAACTGTTTTTT.